This TCR beta chain is from a study of T cells in Graves' hyperthyroidism and ophthalmopathy. Regions amplified from RNA transcripts were the TCR beta CDR3 regions. Researchers ran a first-round RT-PCR on the TCR CDR3 using the HTBI primer set. MiXCR was run by TCRdb on the multiplex PCR reads, yielding one entry per CDR3 protein. Of around 340,000 distinct CDR3 sequences in the sample, roughly 23% were seen once. There are a few counts of this clonotype. Source material: blood. The TCR originated in a woman in her forties or fifties with Graves' hyperthyroidism.

DNA for the CDR3: TGTGCCAGCAGTTTGGCCCAGGGCACCTATGGCTACACCTTC. This translates into CASSLAQGTYGYTF. The chain couples TRBV28 to TRBJ1-2; D is perhaps TRBD1 (5 bases). The V end lost 3 bases, the J end lost 4 bases, and 12 bases lay between the germline ends. The germline CDR1 and CDR2 sequences are MDHEN and SYDVKM. This CDR3 has 14 residues.